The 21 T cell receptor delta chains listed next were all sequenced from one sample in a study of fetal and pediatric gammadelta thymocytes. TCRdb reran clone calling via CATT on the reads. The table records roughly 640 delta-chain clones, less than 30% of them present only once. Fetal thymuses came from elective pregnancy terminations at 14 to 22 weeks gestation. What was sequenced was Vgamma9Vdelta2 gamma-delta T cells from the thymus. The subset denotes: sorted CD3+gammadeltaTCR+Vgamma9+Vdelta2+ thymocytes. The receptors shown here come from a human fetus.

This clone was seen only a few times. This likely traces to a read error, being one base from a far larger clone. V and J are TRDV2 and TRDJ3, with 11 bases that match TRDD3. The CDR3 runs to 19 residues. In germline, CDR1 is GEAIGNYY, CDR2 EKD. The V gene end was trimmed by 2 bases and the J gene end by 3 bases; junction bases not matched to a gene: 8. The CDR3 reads CACDKVLGDSFWDTRQMFF. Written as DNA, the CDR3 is TGTGCCTGTGACAAAGTACTGGGGGATAGCTTCTGGGACACCCGACAGATGTTTTTC.

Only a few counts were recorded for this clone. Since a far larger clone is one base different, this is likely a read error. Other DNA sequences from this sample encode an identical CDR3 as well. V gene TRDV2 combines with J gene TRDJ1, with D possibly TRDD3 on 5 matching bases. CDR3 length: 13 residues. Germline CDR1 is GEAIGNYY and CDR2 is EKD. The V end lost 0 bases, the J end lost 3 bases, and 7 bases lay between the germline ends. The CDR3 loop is CACDTGGPDKLIF. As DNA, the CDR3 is TGTGCCTGTGACACCGGGGGTCCCGATAAACTCATCTTT.

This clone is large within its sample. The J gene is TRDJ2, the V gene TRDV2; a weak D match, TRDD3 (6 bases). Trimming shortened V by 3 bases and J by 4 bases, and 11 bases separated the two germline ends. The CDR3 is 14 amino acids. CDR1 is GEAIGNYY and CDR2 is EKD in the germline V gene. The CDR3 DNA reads TGTGCCTGTGACGCCCTACTGGGGACAGCACAACTCTTCTTT. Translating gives CACDALLGTAQLFF.

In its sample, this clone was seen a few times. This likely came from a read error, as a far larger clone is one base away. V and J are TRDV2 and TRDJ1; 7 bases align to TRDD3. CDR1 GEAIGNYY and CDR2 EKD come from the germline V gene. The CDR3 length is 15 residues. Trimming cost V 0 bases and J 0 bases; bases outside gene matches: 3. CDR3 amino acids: CACDTEDTYTDKLIF. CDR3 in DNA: TGTGCCTGTGACACCGAGGATACGTACACCGATAAACTCATCTTT.

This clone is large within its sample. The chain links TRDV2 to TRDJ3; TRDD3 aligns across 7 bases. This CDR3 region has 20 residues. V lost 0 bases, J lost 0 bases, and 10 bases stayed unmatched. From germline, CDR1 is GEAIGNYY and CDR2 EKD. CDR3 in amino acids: CACDTAAGGPSSWDTRQMFF. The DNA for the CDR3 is TGTGCCTGTGACACCGCAGCTGGGGGCCCAAGCTCCTGGGACACCCGACAGATGTTTTTC.

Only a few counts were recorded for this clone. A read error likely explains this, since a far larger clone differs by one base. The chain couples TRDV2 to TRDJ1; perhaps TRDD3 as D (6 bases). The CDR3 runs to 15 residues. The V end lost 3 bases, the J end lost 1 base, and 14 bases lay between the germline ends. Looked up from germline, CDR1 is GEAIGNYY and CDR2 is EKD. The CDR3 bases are TGTGCCTGTGACCCCTGGGAGATACGCACCGATAAACTCATCTTT. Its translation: CACDPWEIRTDKLIF.

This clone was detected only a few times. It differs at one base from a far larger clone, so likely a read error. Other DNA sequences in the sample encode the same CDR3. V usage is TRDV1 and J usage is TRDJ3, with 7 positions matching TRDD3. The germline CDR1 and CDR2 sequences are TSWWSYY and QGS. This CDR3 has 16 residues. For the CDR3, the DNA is TGTGCTCTTGGGGAACTGGGGGATTGGGACACCCGTCAGATGTTTTTC. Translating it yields CALGELGDWDTRQMFF.

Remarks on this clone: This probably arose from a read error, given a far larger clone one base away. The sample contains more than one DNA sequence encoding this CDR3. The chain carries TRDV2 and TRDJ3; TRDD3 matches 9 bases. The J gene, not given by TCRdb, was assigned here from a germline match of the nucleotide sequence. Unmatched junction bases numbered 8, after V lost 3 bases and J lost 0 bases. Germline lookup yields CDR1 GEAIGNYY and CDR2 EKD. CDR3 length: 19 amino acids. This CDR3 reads CACDPAGDTFSWDTRQMFF. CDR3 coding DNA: TGTGCCTGTGACCCTGCTGGGGATACGTTCTCCTGGGACACCCGACAGATGTTTTTC.

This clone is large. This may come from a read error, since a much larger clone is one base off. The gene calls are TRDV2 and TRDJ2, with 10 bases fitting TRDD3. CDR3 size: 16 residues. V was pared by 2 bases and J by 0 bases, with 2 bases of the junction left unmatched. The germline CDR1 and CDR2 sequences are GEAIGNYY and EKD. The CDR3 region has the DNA TGTGCCTGTGACATACTGGGGGATGCTTTGACAGCACAACTCTTCTTT. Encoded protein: CACDILGDALTAQLFF.

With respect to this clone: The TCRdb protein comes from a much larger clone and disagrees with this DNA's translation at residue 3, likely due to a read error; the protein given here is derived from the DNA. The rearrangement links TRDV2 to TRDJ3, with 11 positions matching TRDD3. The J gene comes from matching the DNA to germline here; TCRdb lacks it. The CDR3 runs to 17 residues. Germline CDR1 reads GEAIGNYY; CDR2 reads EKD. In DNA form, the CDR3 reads TGTGCCCGTGAAGTACTGGGGGATACCTGGGACACCCGACAGATGTTTTTC. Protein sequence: CAREVLGDTWDTRQMFF.

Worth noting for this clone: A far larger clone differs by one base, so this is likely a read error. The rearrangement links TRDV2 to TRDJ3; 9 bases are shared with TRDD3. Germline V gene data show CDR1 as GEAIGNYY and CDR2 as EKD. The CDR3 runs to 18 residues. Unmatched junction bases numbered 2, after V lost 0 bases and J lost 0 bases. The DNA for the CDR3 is TGTGCCTGTGACACCGAACTGGGGGACTCCTGGGACACCCGACAGATGTTTTTC. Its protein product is CACDTELGDSWDTRQMFF.

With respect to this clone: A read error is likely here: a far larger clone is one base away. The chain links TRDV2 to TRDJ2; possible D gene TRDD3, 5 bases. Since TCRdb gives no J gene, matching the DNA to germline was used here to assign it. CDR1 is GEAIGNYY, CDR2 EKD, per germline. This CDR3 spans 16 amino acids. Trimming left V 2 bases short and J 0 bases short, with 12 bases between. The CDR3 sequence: CACDILVDTLTAQLFF. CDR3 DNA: TGTGCCTGTGACATACTGGTGGATACTTTGACAGCACAACTCTTCTTT.

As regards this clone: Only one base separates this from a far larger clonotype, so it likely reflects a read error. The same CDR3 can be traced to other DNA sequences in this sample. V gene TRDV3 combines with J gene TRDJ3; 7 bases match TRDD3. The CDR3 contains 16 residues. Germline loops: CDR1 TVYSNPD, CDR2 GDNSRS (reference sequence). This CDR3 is CAFCLGGSWDTRQMFF. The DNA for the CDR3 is TGTGCCTTTTGTCTGGGGGGCTCCTGGGACACCCGACAGATGTTTTTT.

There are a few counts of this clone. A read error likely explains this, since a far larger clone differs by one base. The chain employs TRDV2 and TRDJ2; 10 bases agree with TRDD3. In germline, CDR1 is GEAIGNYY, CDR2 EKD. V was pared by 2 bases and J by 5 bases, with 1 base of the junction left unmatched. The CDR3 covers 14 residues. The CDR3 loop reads CACDILGDTAQLFF. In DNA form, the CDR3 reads TGTGCCTGTGACATACTGGGGGATACAGCACAACTCTTCTTT.

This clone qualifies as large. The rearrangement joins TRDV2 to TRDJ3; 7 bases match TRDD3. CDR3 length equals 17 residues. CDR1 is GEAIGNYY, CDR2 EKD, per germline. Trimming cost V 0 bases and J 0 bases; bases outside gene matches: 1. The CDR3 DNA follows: TGTGCCTGTGACACCTGGGGGAGCTCCTGGGACACCCGACAGATGTTTTTC. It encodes CACDTWGSSWDTRQMFF.

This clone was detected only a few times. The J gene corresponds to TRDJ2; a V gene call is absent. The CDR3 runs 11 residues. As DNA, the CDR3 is TGTGCTAGTGCTTTGACAGTACAACTCTTCTTT. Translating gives CASALTVQLFF.

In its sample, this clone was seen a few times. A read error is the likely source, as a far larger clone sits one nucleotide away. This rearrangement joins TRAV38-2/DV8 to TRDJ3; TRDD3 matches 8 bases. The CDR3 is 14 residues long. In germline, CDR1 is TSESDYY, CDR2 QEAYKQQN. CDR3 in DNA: TGTGCTTATGGGGGATATTGGGACTCCCGACAGATGTTTTTC. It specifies CAYGGYWDSRQMFF.

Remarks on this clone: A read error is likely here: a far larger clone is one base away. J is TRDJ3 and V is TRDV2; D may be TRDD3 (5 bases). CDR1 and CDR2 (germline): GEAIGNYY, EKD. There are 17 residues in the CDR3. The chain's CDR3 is CARDPIPPSWDTRQMFF. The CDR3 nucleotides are TGTGCCCGTGACCCGATACCCCCATCCTGGGACACCCGACAGATGTTTTTC.

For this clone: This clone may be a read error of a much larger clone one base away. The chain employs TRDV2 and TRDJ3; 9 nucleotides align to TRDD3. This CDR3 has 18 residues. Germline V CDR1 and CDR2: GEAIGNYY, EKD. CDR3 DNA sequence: TGTGCCTGTGACAAATACTGGGGGAGCTCCCGGGACACCCGACAGATGTTTTTC. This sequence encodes CACDKYWGSSRDTRQMFF.

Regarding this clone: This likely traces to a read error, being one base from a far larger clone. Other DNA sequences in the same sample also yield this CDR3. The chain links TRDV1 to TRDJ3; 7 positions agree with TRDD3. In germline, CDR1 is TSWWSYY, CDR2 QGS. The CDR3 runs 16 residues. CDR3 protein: CALGELGDWDTRQMFF. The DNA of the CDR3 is TGTGCTCTTGGGGAACTGGGGGATTGGGACACCCGACAGATGTTCTTC.

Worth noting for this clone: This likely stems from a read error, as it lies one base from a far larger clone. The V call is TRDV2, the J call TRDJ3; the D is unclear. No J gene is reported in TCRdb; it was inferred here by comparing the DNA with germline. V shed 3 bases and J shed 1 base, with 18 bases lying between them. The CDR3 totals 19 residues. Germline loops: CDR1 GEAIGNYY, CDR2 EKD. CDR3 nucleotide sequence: TGTGCCTGTGACCCCTTGCGGGCCCCTCTTTCCTGGGACACCCGACAGATGTTTTTC. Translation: CACDPLRAPLSWDTRQMFF.